Shown below are 30 T cell receptor beta chains from a single sample sequenced in a study of metastatic and nonmetastatic thyroid tumors. Every patient underwent thyroid surgery untreated. TCRdb reprocessed the PCR reads using MiXCR. This table has about 35,000 clones, 15% to 20% appearing once. The sample taken for sequencing was blood. All receptors derive from a female donor with papillary thyroid cancer or a benign thyroid nodule (not recorded which). Some clones in this sample may be carry-over from other donors' samples.

The chain links TRBV6-4 to TRBJ2-3, with D possibly matching TRBD2 (6 bases). Germline V CDR1 and CDR2: MRHNA, SNTAGT. V lost 4 bases and J 1 base, leaving 6 bases between the germline ends. The CDR3 contains 13 residues. CDR3 in amino acids: CASSASGTDTQYF. The CDR3 DNA sequence: TGTGCCAGCAGTGCTAGCGGCACAGATACGCAGTATTTT.

This clone is categorized as medium-sized. V usage is TRBV20-1 and J usage is TRBJ2-7; 7 bases agree with TRBD1. V gave up 5 bases and J gave up 7 bases; unmatched junction bases: 8. This CDR3 has 12 amino acids. Germline CDR1 is DFQATT and CDR2 is SNEGSKA (reference sequence). The CDR3 loop is CSAATGAGEQYF. The CDR3 DNA sequence: TGCAGTGCTGCCACAGGGGCCGGGGAGCAGTACTTC.

In its sample, this clone was seen many times. V is TRBV3-1 and J is TRBJ1-1, with a weak D call TRBD1 (6 bases). The CDR3 has 17 amino acids. Germline CDR1 LGHDT, CDR2 YNNKEL (reference sequence). The V end lost 4 bases, the J end lost 4 bases, and 22 bases lay between the germline ends. In DNA form, the CDR3 reads TGTGCCAGCAGCCCCCCCGGGGACATACTACGAACCACTGAAGCTTTCTTT. Translating it yields CASSPPGDILRTTEAFF.

In its sample, this clone was seen many times. The V and J genes are TRBV30 and TRBJ2-3, with TRBD1 as a possible D gene (6 bases). Trimming removed 2 bases from V and 4 bases from J, with 22 bases in between. The CDR3 spans 17 residues. Germline-derived CDR1 and CDR2 are GTSNPN and SVGIG (reference sequence). The CDR3 loop is CAWSRGLLGGIADTQYF. In nucleotides, the CDR3 is TGTGCCTGGAGTCGAGGACTGTTAGGGGGAATTGCAGATACGCAGTATTTT.

This clone was counted between two and nine times. This chain uses TRBV6-2 or TRBV6-3 with TRBJ1-3; D ambiguous. Germline V CDR1 and CDR2: MNHEY, SVGEGT. V was trimmed by 1 base and J by 10 bases, leaving 17 bases between them. This CDR3 is built from 15 residues. Written as DNA, the CDR3 is TGTGCCAGCAGTTACTGGGCCCCGACGGGGAATACCATATATTTT. Its protein is CASSYWAPTGNTIYF.

This clone was observed at least ten times. The chain links TRBV9 to TRBJ1-5, with 7 bases lining up with TRBD1. This CDR3 has 14 amino acids. The germline CDR1 and CDR2 sequences are SGDLS and YYNGEE. Trimming took 2 bases from V and 2 from J; bases not matched to a gene: 1. The CDR3 DNA is TGTGCCAGCAGCGTCACAGGGGGCAATCAGCCCCAGCATTTT. Amino acid sequence: CASSVTGGNQPQHF.

This clone was counted only a few times. It may be a read error: a sequence one base away is much more abundant. The CDR3 nucleotides are TGCGCCGGCACCTTAAGACCGGAAGAGACCCAGTACTTC. Its translation: CAGTLRPEETQYF. The chain carries TRBV5-1 and TRBJ2-5; no clear D. The V gene lost 10 bases and the J gene lost 3 bases, with 16 bases spanning the gap. Germline-derived CDR1 and CDR2 are SGHRS and YFSETQ. CDR3 length equals 13 residues.

Note on this clone: Germline is not matched at one junction end, which may reflect a read error. The CDR3 coding sequence is TGTGCCAGCAGTGTACGACTAGCGGGAGGATTGTTC. Translated, it gives CASSVRLAGGLF. The chain employs TRBV6-1 and TRBJ2-1, with 13 nucleotides matching TRBD2. The germline V gene has CDR1 MNHNS and CDR2 SASEGT. This CDR3 comprises 12 residues.

Concerning this clone: A read error may produce the germline difference seen at one junction end. The genes are TRBV28 and TRBJ2-3, with D unresolved. Looked up from germline, CDR1 is MDHEN and CDR2 is SYDVKM. The CDR3 sequence is 15 residues long. The CDR3 spells CSSSSPVASTDTQYF. The CDR3 DNA follows: TGTTCCAGCAGCTCCCCCGTGGCAAGCACAGATACGCAGTATTTT.

This clone was seen a handful of times. A much larger clone is a single base away; this may be a read error. This rearrangement joins TRBV3-1 to TRBJ1-4; D unclear. The V end lost 0 bases, the J end lost 1 base, and 9 bases lay between the germline ends. There are 16 residues in the CDR3. Germline CDR1 is LGHDT and CDR2 is YNNKEL (reference sequence). CDR3 loop: CASSQDRILTNEKLFF. The CDR3 DNA sequence: TGTGCCAGCAGCCAAGACAGGATATTAACTAATGAAAAACTGTTTTTT. Based on the CDR3 plus reference TRBV3-1 and TRBJ1-4, the full variable domain is DTAVSQTPKYLVTQMGNDKSIKCEQNLGHDTMYWYKQDSKKFLKIMFSYNNKELIINETVPNRFSPKSPDKAHLNLHINSLELGDSAVYFCASSQDRILTNEKLFFGSGTQLSVL.

This clone was observed many times. The chain recombines TRBV7-9 with TRBJ1-2; unclear D gene. Deletions cut 4 bases from V and 3 bases from J, with 12 bases between. Germline CDR1 and CDR2: SEHNR and FQNEAQ (reference sequence). This CDR3 contains 14 residues. CDR3: CASSSTWADYGYTF. The CDR3 nucleotides read TGTGCCAGCAGCTCAACCTGGGCAGACTATGGCTACACCTTC. The entire variable domain, with the rest obtained from reference TRBV7-9 and TRBJ1-2, is as follows: DTGVSQNPRHKITKRGQNVTFRCDPISEHNRLYWYRQTLGQGPEFLTYFQNEAQLEKSRLLSDRFSAERPKGSFSTLEIQRTEQGDSAMYLCASSSTWADYGYTFGSGTRLTVV.

At least ten counts were recorded for this clone. This chain links TRBV3-1 with TRBJ2-7, with 9 bases identical to TRBD2. The trim removed 1 base at V and 3 bases at J, leaving 4 bases unmatched. The germline V gene has CDR1 LGHDT and CDR2 YNNKEL (reference sequence). The CDR3 has 15 amino acids. The CDR3: CASSQAGGGDYEQYF. The CDR3 coding sequence is TGTGCCAGCAGCCAAGCAGGCGGGGGGGACTACGAGCAGTACTTC.

With regard to this clone: One base away lies a much larger clone, so this may be a sequencing read error. The gene calls are TRBV16 and TRBJ2-3; 9 bases fit TRBD1. This CDR3 region has 16 residues. Germline V gene data show CDR1 as KGHSY and CDR2 as FQNENV. As DNA, the CDR3 is TGTGCCAGCATCCAAGGTCCCGGGACAGGGATGGATACGCAGTATTTT. This translates into CASIQGPGTGMDTQYF.

The gene calls are TRBV13 and TRBJ2-7; 9 positions match TRBD1. CDR1 is PRHDT and CDR2 is FYEKMQ in the germline V gene (reference sequence). Trimming removed 3 bases from V and 2 bases from J; junction bases left unmatched: 8. CDR3 length equals 16 residues. The CDR3: CASSFNRDREAYEQYF. CDR3 coding DNA: TGTGCCAGCAGCTTCAACCGGGACAGGGAGGCCTACGAGCAGTACTTC.

This clone has at least ten counts. This chain connects TRBV28 to TRBJ2-5, with TRBD2 matching 9 bases. Germline V gives CDR1 MDHEN, CDR2 SYDVKM. This CDR3 region has 13 residues. The V gene end was trimmed by 4 bases and the J gene end by 5 bases; junction bases not matched to a gene: 2. CDR3 nucleotides: TGTGCCAGCAGTTGGACTAGCGCCGAGACCCAGTACTTC. Translating it yields CASSWTSAETQYF. Combining the CDR3 with reference TRBV28 and TRBJ2-5 gives the whole variable domain DVKVTQSSRYLVKRTGEKVFLECVQDMDHENMFWYRQDPGLGLRLIYFSYDVKMKEKGDIPEGYSVSREKKERFSLILESASTNQTSMYLCASSWTSAETQYFGPGTRLLVL.

In its sample, this clone was seen many times. This chain uses TRBV14 with TRBJ1-2; 7 positions agree with TRBD1. The CDR3 is 12 amino acids. Per the germline V gene, CDR1 is SGHDN and CDR2 is FVKESK. V shed 8 bases, J shed 8 bases, and the junction held 8 bases outside the gene matches. CDR3 sequence (DNA): TGTGCCAGCGGAGACAGGGTCGGAGGCTACACCTTC. Its translation: CASGDRVGGYTF.

This clone occurred a few times. The chain combines TRBV6-1 with TRBJ2-1; TRBD2 is a possible D gene (6 bases). CDR1 is MNHNS, CDR2 SASEGT, per germline. Between the trimmed V and J ends, which lost 8 bases and 8 bases, there was a span of 16 bases. This CDR3 contains 13 residues. The CDR3 protein is CASGGTSYDEQFF. The CDR3 bases are TGTGCCAGCGGGGGGACCTCTTACGATGAGCAGTTCTTC.

This chain links TRBV4-3 with TRBJ1-2; TRBD1 matches 8 bases. Looked up from germline, CDR1 is LGHNA and CDR2 is YSLEER. The V segment lost 1 base and the J segment 4 bases; nucleotides outside the gene matches: 11. The CDR3 is made up of 17 amino acids. In DNA form, the CDR3 reads TGCGCCAGCAGCCAAGTAACCATGACAGGGGCGGGCTATGGCTACACCTTC. Translated: CASSQVTMTGAGYGYTF.

This clone was observed at least ten times. The chain joins TRBV5-1 to TRBJ2-2; D gene unclear. V lost 1 base and J 0 bases, leaving 1 base between the germline ends. Germline V gives CDR1 SGHRS, CDR2 YFSETQ. The CDR3 runs 13 residues. The CDR3, as DNA: TGCGCCAGCAGCTTGACGAACACCGGGGAGCTGTTTTTT. Protein: CASSLTNTGELFF. Combining the CDR3 with reference TRBV5-1 and TRBJ2-2 gives the whole variable domain KAGVTQTPRYLIKTRGQQVTLSCSPISGHRSVSWYQQTPGQGLQFLFEYFSETQRNKGNFPGRFSGRQFSNSRSEMNVSTLELGDSALYLCASSLTNTGELFFGEGSRLTVL.

The rearrangement joins TRBV5-4 to TRBJ2-2, with D perhaps matching TRBD1 or TRBD2 (5 bases each). The CDR3 loop spans 16 amino acids. CDR1 is SGHNT, CDR2 YYREEE, per germline (reference sequence). The ends were cut back, 4 bases at V and 0 bases at J, with 13 bases in the middle. For the CDR3, the DNA is TGTGCCAGCAGCCCCGGGGCCGAAGCGAACACCGGGGAGCTGTTTTTT. Translated, it gives CASSPGAEANTGELFF.

This CDR3 reads CASSPDTPLCNSPLHF. The CDR3 coding sequence is TGTGCCAGCAGTCCCGACACGCCACTATGTAATTCACCCCTCCACTTT. The chain employs TRBV6-1 and TRBJ1-6; the D is unclear. The germline V and J ends were trimmed by 5 bases and 6 bases, with 17 bases remaining between them. Germline V gene data show CDR1 as MNHNS and CDR2 as SASEGT. The CDR3 totals 16 residues.

In this sample, this clone turned up many times. The chain has TRBV2 and TRBJ1-2; TRBD1 is a possible D gene (6 bases). Deletions cut 1 base from V and 5 bases from J, with 11 bases between. The V gene's germline CDR1 is SNHLY and CDR2 FYNNEI. The CDR3 consists of 14 residues. The CDR3 bases are TGTGCCAGCAGTGAAGGAGGGGGAACTTATGGCTACACCTTC. This gives the protein CASSEGGGTYGYTF.

The chain's CDR3 is CASSQERGTQYEQYF. The CDR3 DNA reads TGCGCCAGCAGCCAAGAACGCGGGACACAATACGAGCAGTACTTC. The rearrangement joins TRBV4-1 to TRBJ2-7; D tentatively reads TRBD1 or TRBD2 (6 bases each). The CDR3 loop spans 15 amino acids. Germline assignment: CDR1 MGHRA and CDR2 YSYEKL. Trimming stripped 0 bases from V and 4 bases from J, with 13 bases between.

This clone has ten or more counts. The genes are TRBV20-1 and TRBJ2-7; 8 positions agree with TRBD1. In germline, CDR1 is DFQATT, CDR2 SNEGSKA (reference sequence). The CDR3 has 12 residues. Trimming at V came to 6 bases and at J to 6 bases, leaving 7 bases not matched to a gene. CDR3 coding DNA: TGCAGTGCCACGGACAGGGAAACCGAGCAGTACTTC. Translating it yields CSATDRETEQYF.

This clone was counted ten times or more. This sequence joins TRBV4-1 and TRBJ2-2; D unclear. Trimming stripped 0 bases from V and 4 bases from J, with 6 bases between. CDR1 is MGHRA, CDR2 YSYEKL, per germline. The CDR3 runs to 14 residues. The CDR3 DNA reads TGCGCCAGCAGCCAAGAGGTCCCCACCGGGGAGCTGTTTTTT. It translates to CASSQEVPTGELFF.

This clone was detected ten times or more. The genes are TRBV27 and TRBJ2-3, with D possibly being TRBD1 (6 bases). This CDR3 contains 14 residues. The germline gives CDR1 MNHEY, CDR2 SMNVEV (reference sequence). Trimming removed 4 bases from V and 4 bases from J, with 12 bases in between. The chain's CDR3 is CASSWNRASDTQYF. DNA of the CDR3: TGTGCCAGCAGTTGGAACAGGGCATCAGATACGCAGTATTTT.

This clone was detected ten times or more. With a much larger clone just one base away, this may be a read error. The chain employs TRBV15 and TRBJ1-5; unclear D gene. There are 16 residues in the CDR3. Trimming shortened V by 0 bases and J by 9 bases, and 18 bases separated the two germline ends. Germline V gene sequence: CDR1 LNHNV, CDR2 YYDKDF (reference sequence). CDR3 DNA: TGTGCCACCAGCAGAGACCGAATTCCGTGGCTGGCGCCCCAGCATTTT. Protein product: CATSRDRIPWLAPQHF.

This clone was recorded at least ten times. V is TRBV7-2 and J is TRBJ2-7; 10 positions agree with TRBD1. Germline V gene lookup returns CDR1 SGHTA and CDR2 FQGNSA. V dropped 4 bases and J dropped 7; count of bases not matched to a gene: 7. The CDR3 covers 14 residues. The CDR3 DNA is TGTGCCAGCAGCTATGGGACAGGGGCTGAGGAGCAGTACTTC. Translated, it gives CASSYGTGAEEQYF.

The sample holds many counts of this clone. The rearrangement links TRBV6-2 or TRBV6-3 to TRBJ1-2; 10 nucleotides agree with TRBD1. The J segment lost 4 bases and the V segment lost 4 bases, leaving 0 bases of the junction unmatched. CDR1 and CDR2 (germline): MNHEY, SVGEGT. This CDR3 is built from 13 residues. The CDR3 loop is CASSWDRGYGYTF. The CDR3, as DNA: TGTGCCAGCAGTTGGGACAGGGGCTATGGCTACACCTTC.

This clone was observed many times. This chain uses TRBV2 with TRBJ2-7; 10 bases fit TRBD2. The J segment lost 3 bases and the V segment lost 8 bases, leaving 13 bases of the junction unmatched. The CDR3 loop spans 16 amino acids. From germline, CDR1 is SNHLY and CDR2 FYNNEI. CDR3 protein: CASGGLAGVRDYEQYF. The CDR3 DNA follows: TGTGCCAGCGGGGGGCTAGCGGGAGTGAGGGACTACGAGCAGTACTTC.